Presented here are 18 T cell receptor beta chains from one specimen sequenced in a study of T-cell reconstitution after alpha-beta-depleted transplantation in children (dated by TCRdb to about 2016). The label giving this sample's treatment or condition can be read as: allogeneic hematopoietic cell transplantation with graft depleted of TCRalphabeta T cells and CD19 B cells. The library relied on PCR. Sequencing relied on an Illumina HiSeq 2500. TCR libraries were prepared with molecular barcoding, using unique molecular identifiers to normalize TCRbeta repertoire quantification. The raw public data were reprocessed by TCRdb itself: fastp quality trimming at Q25, MiXCR clonotype calling, in-frame beta chains only. A single entry per CDR3 protein holds the most common genes and DNA from its merged rows. The table for this sample lists fewer than 700,000 distinct CDR3 sequences; more than 20% of them were counted only once. The top ten clones comprise over 12% of the sample.

Here the sequenced sample was PBMCs, mostly from graft donor cells, taken 360 days after TCRalphabeta/CD19-depleted stem cell transplant. The receptors derive from a boy younger than two who had a stem cell transplant for acute myeloid leukemia, so the T cells may come from the graft donor.

This clonotype was recorded a few times. The rearrangement links TRBV20-1 to TRBJ2-7, with 7 bases that match TRBD1. Losses at the gene ends were 0 bases for V and 2 bases for J; bases not matched to a gene: 7. CDR3 length equals 15 residues. Germline V gives CDR1 DFQATT, CDR2 SNEGSKA (reference sequence). DNA of the CDR3: TGCAGTGCTAGAGACCTGGACAGGCCCGCCTACGAGCAGTACTTC. This encodes CSARDLDRPAYEQYF.

This clonotype was seen repeatedly, ten times or more. This chain joins TRBV20-1 and TRBJ2-5, with TRBD2 matching 11 bases. Germline V gene lookup returns CDR1 DFQATT and CDR2 SNEGSKA (reference sequence). The CDR3 extends over 12 amino acids. V trimming: 5 bases; J trimming: 10 bases; junction bases outside the gene matches: 6. The CDR3 DNA sequence: TGCAGTGCTGTAGCGGGGGGGTTTTTCCAGTACTTC. Protein product: CSAVAGGFFQYF.

The table lists this clonotype with many counts. The V call is TRBV19, the J call TRBJ1-6; no definite D call. Germline lookup yields CDR1 LNHDA and CDR2 SQIVND (reference sequence). This CDR3 is built from 14 residues. The V end lost 5 bases, the J end lost 4 bases, and 9 bases lay between the germline ends. CDR3 coding DNA: TGTGCCAGTAGTGTTGCGGAATATAATTCACCCCTCCACTTT. Residues: CASSVAEYNSPLHF.

This clonotype was seen a few times. This sequence joins TRBV6-5 and TRBJ2-1; D is possibly TRBD2 (6 bases). This CDR3 is built from 15 residues. Trimming removed 5 bases at V and 4 bases at J, with 15 bases between. Germline-derived CDR1 and CDR2 are MNHEY and SVGAGI. CDR3 coding DNA: TGTGCCAGCAGTACTCCGGGGGATAAATACAATGAGCAGTTCTTC. It yields the protein CASSTPGDKYNEQFF.

In this sample, this clonotype turned up a few times. This sequence joins TRBV25-1 and TRBJ2-1, with 8 bases that match TRBD1. In germline, CDR1 is MGHDK, CDR2 SYGVNS. CDR3 size: 16 residues. The V and J ends lost 3 bases and 6 bases, in that order; junction bases with no gene match: 10. CDR3 sequence (DNA): TGTGCCAGCAGTGATCAACGGACAGGGAAACTCAATGAGCAGTTCTTC. It codes for CASSDQRTGKLNEQFF.

The rearrangement joins TRBV20-1 to TRBJ1-4; 10 bases are a match to TRBD1. The CDR3 consists of 14 residues. Per the germline V gene, CDR1 is DFQATT and CDR2 is SNEGSKA (reference sequence). V was clipped by 5 bases and J by 8 bases; unmatched bases: 8. CDR3 protein: CSAVGTGEYEKLFF. DNA for the CDR3: TGCAGTGCTGTCGGGACAGGGGAGTACGAAAAACTGTTTTTT.

This chain uses TRBV12-3 or TRBV12-4 with TRBJ1-5; D is ambiguous. The CDR3 runs 15 residues. Trimming left V 0 bases short and J 2 bases short, with 8 bases between. CDR3 loop: CASSLAGHGNQPQHF. The CDR3 DNA follows: TGTGCCAGCAGTTTAGCTGGCCACGGCAATCAGCCCCAGCATTTT.

This clonotype was seen only a few times. The rearrangement joins TRBV4-3 to TRBJ1-1; D not resolved. The ends were cut back, 0 bases at V and 7 bases at J, with 9 bases in the middle. CDR1 and CDR2 from the germline V gene are LGHNA and YSLEER. CDR3 length: 13 amino acids. CDR3 region: CASSQDREDEAFF. The DNA for the CDR3 is TGCGCCAGCAGCCAAGATAGGGAGGATGAAGCTTTCTTT.

Ten or more counts support this clonotype. The rearrangement joins TRBV28 to TRBJ2-7; TRBD2 matches 8 bases. The V segment lost 3 bases and the J segment 4 bases; nucleotides outside the gene matches: 5. The CDR3 extends over 14 amino acids. Germline CDR1 is MDHEN and CDR2 is SYDVKM. DNA of the CDR3: TGTGCCAGCAGTTTCGGGGGGGTCGTGTACGAGCAGTACGTC. It translates to CASSFGGVVYEQYV.

The chain employs TRBV5-6 and TRBJ1-5, with D possibly being TRBD1 (6 bases). The CDR3 loop spans 14 amino acids. In germline, CDR1 is SGHDT, CDR2 YYEEEE. Trimming removed 4 bases from V and 4 bases from J, with 12 bases in between. The CDR3 spells CASSHRELNQPQHF. DNA for the CDR3: TGTGCCAGCAGCCACAGGGAGTTGAATCAGCCCCAGCATTTT. Full variable domain (remainder filled in from reference TRBV5-6 and TRBJ1-5): DAGVTQSPTHLIKTRGQQVTLRCSPKSGHDTVSWYQQALGQGPQFIFQYYEEEERQRGNFPDRFSGHQFPNYSSELNVNALLLGDSALYLCASSHRELNQPQHFGDGTRLSIL.

The V call is TRBV7-2, the J call TRBJ2-7; no definite D call. V shed 0 bases and J shed 4 bases, with 7 bases lying between them. Germline CDR1 SGHTA, CDR2 FQGNSA. The CDR3 loop spans 13 amino acids. Here the CDR3 reads CASSLAAGYEQYV. The CDR3 DNA follows: TGTGCCAGCAGCTTAGCGGCAGGATACGAGCAGTACGTC.

This clonotype was seen ten or more times. The DNA for the CDR3 is TGTGCCACCAGTGATTTATCGGGCACAGATACGCAGTATTTT. Its protein product is CATSDLSGTDTQYF. The J gene is TRBJ2-3, the V gene TRBV24-1; D ambiguous. The CDR3 is made up of 14 amino acids. Germline CDR1 and CDR2: KGHDR and SFDVKD. V was trimmed by 1 base and J by 1 base, leaving 5 bases between them.

The chain employs TRBV20-1 and TRBJ2-1; D assignment may be TRBD1 or TRBD2 (5 bases each). This CDR3 has 14 residues. The germline gives CDR1 DFQATT, CDR2 SNEGSKA (reference sequence). Trimming pared 6 bases from V and 4 bases from J, leaving 16 bases between. CDR3 sequence (DNA): TGCAGTGCCGAATCGGGACCCTCTTACAATGAGCAGTTCTTC. It is translated as CSAESGPSYNEQFF.

The V call is TRBV3-1, the J call TRBJ2-5, with TRBD2 as a possible D gene (6 bases). Germline values: CDR1 LGHDT, CDR2 YNNKEL (reference sequence). The CDR3 has 13 amino acids. The V end lost 7 bases, the J end lost 6 bases, and 15 bases lay between the germline ends. The CDR3: CASTGLAEQTQYF. The CDR3 DNA sequence: TGTGCCAGCACGGGACTGGCTGAACAGACCCAGTACTTC.

This rearrangement joins TRBV28 to TRBJ1-5, with D maybe TRBD1 (6 bases). CDR3 length equals 16 residues. The V end lost 6 bases, the J end lost 0 bases, and 15 bases lay between the germline ends. Germline CDR1 is MDHEN and CDR2 is SYDVKM. DNA of the CDR3: TGTGCCAGCAGCCTAGGGGGGGTCTATAGCAATCAGCCCCAGCATTTT. It encodes CASSLGGVYSNQPQHF.

The gene calls are TRBV28 and TRBJ2-7, with 10 bases fitting TRBD1. The germline CDR1 and CDR2 sequences are MDHEN and SYDVKM. Losses at the gene ends were 3 bases for V and 8 bases for J; bases not matched to a gene: 1. The CDR3 is 12 amino acids. CDR3 nucleotide sequence: TGTGCCAGCAGTTTGGGACAGGGGCAGCAGTACGTC. This gives the protein CASSLGQGQQYV.

This clonotype was seen many times. The genes are TRBV29-1 and TRBJ2-1, with D uncertain. Looked up from germline, CDR1 is SQVTM and CDR2 is ANQGSEA. The CDR3 runs to 13 residues. V was pared by 1 base and J by 4 bases, with 8 bases between. The CDR3 coding sequence is TGCAGCGTTGAAGGAATTGTTTACAATGAGCAGTTCTTC. Translated, it gives CSVEGIVYNEQFF.

This clonotype has a handful of counts. The chain carries TRBV20-1 and TRBJ2-5; D may match TRBD1 or TRBD2 (7 bases each). Germline V gene lookup returns CDR1 DFQATT and CDR2 SNEGSKA (reference sequence). The ends were cut back, 5 bases at V and 5 bases at J, with 21 bases in the middle. The CDR3 contains 15 residues. The CDR3 sequence: CSAHRAGQLMETQYF. CDR3 sequence (DNA): TGCAGTGCTCACCGAGCGGGACAGCTGATGGAGACCCAGTACTTC.